Sequencing of this T cell receptor (beta chain) was carried out in a study of prognosis after radiotherapy for stage I lung cancer. Starting from genomic DNA, TCR beta CDR3 was amplified through two-round multiplex PCR. Primers were specific to each TRBV and TRBJ gene in first-round PCR. TCRdb recomputed calls from the multiplex PCR reads with MiXCR, one row per CDR3 protein. The profile shows some 13,000 distinct CDR3 sequences, around 50% of them singletons. V lost 8 bases and J 5 bases, leaving 21 bases between the germline ends. The V gene's germline CDR1 is SEHNR and CDR2 FQNEAQ (reference sequence). The CDR3 loop spans 15 amino acids.

This chain connects TRBV7-9 to TRBJ2-5; no reliable D call. The specimen was PBMCs, collected before or after stereotactic body radiation therapy (not recorded which). The sequence was collected from a donor at least 50 years old with non-small cell lung cancer. CDR3 loop: CASGVRAHLRETQYF. CDR3 nucleotides: TGTGCCAGCGGCGTAAGGGCTCACCTACGGGAGACCCAGTACTTC.